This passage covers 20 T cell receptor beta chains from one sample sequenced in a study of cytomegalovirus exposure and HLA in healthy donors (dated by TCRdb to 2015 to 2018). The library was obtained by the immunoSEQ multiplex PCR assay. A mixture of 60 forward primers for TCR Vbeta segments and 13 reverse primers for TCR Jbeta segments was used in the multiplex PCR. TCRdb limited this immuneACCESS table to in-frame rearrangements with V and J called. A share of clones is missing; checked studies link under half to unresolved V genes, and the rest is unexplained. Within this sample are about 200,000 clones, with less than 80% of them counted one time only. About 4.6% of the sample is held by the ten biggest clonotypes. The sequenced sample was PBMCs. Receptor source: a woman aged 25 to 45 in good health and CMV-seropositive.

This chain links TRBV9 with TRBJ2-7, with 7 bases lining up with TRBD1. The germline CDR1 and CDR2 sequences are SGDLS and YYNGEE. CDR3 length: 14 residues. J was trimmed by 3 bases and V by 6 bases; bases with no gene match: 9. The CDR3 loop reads CASNPTGSVYEQYF. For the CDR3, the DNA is TGTGCCAGCAATCCGACAGGGTCAGTCTACGAGCAGTACTTC.

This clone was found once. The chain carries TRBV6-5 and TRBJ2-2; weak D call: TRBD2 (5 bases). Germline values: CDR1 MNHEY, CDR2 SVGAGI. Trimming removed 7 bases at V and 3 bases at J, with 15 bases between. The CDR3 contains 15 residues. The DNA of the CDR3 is TGTGCCAGCACTCCAACTTTAGCGTACACCGGGGAGCTGTTTTTT. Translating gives CASTPTLAYTGELFF.

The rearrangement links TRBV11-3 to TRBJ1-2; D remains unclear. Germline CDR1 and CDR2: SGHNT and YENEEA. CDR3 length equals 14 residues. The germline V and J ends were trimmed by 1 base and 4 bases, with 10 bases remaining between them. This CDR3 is CASSLGGVGYGYTF. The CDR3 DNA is TGTGCCAGCAGCTTAGGGGGAGTGGGCTATGGCTACACCTTC.

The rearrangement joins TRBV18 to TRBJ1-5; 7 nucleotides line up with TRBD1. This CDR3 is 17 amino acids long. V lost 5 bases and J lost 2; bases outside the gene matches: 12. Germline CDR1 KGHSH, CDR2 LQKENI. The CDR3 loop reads CASSLSARGTGNQPQHF. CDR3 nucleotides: TGTGCCAGCTCATTATCGGCGAGGGGGACAGGCAATCAGCCCCAGCATTTT.

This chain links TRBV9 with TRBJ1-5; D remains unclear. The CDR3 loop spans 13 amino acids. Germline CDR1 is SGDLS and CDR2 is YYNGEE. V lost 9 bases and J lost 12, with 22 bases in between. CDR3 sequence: CATTWATESFQHF. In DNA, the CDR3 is TGTGCCACCACGTGGGCTACAGAATCCTTCCAGCATTTT.

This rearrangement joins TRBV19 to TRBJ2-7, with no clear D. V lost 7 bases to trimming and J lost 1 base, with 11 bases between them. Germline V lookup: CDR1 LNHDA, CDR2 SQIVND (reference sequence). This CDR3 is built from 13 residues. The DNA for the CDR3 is TGTGCCAGTAAAGGAGCTAATTCCTACGAGCAGTACTTC. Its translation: CASKGANSYEQYF.

CDR3 sequence (DNA): TGTGCCAGCAGTCGCACGGGACAGGGGATGGAAAAACTGTTTTTT. Its translation: CASSRTGQGMEKLFF. The chain has TRBV5-6 and TRBJ1-4, with 10 bases identical to TRBD1. The CDR3 sequence is 15 residues long. V lost 5 bases to trimming and J lost 8 bases; unmatched junction nucleotides: 9. CDR1 and CDR2 (germline): SGHDT, YYEEEE.

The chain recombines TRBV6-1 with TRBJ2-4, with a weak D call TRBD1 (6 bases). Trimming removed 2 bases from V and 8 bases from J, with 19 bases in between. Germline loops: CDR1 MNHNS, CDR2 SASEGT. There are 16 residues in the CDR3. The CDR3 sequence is CASSEMDEGVWDIQYF. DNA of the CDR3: TGTGCCAGCAGTGAAATGGACGAGGGGGTCTGGGACATTCAGTACTTC.

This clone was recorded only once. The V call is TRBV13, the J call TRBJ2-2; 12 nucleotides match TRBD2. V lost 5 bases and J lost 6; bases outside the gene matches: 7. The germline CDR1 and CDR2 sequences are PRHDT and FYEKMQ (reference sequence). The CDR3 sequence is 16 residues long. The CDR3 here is CASSPRLAGVAGELFF. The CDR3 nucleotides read TGTGCCAGCAGCCCGCGACTAGCGGGGGTCGCCGGGGAGCTGTTTTTT. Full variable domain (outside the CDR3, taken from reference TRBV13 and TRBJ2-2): AAGVIQSPRHLIKEKRETATLKCYPIPRHDTVYWYQQGPGQDPQFLISFYEKMQSDKGSIPDRFSAQQFSDYHSELNMSSLELGDSALYFCASSPRLAGVAGELFFGEGSRLTVL.

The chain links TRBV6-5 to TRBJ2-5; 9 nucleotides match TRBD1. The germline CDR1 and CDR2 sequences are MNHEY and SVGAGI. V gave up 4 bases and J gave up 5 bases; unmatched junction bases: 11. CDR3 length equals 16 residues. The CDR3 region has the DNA TGTGCCAGCAGTTTTTCCGGGACAGGGATGGGGGAGACCCAGTACTTC. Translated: CASSFSGTGMGETQYF.

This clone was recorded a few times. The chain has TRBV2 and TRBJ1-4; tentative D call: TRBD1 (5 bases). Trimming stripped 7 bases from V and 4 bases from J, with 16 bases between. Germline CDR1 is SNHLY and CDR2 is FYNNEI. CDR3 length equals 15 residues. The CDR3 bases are TGTGCCAGCAAGGTGGAAGGGGTCGGTAATGAAAAACTGTTTTTT. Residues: CASKVEGVGNEKLFF.

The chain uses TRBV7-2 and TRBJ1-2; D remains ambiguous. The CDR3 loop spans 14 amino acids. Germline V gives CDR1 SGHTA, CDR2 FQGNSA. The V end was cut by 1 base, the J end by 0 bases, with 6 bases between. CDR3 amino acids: CASSLGSSNYGYTF. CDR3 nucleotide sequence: TGTGCCAGCAGCTTAGGTAGTTCTAACTATGGCTACACCTTC. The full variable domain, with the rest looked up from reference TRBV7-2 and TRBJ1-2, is GAGVSQSPSNKVTEKGKDVELRCDPISGHTALYWYRQSLGQGLEFLIYFQGNSAPDKSGLPSDRFSAERTGGSVSTLTIQRTQQEDSAVYLCASSLGSSNYGYTFGSGTRLTVV.

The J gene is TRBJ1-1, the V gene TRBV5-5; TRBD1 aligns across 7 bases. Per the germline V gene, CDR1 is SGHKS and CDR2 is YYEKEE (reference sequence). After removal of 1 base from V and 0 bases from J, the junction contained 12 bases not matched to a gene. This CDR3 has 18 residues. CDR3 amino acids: CASSLTDRPYIMNTEAFF. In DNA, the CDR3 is TGTGCCAGCAGCTTGACGGACAGGCCGTATATTATGAACACTGAAGCTTTCTTT. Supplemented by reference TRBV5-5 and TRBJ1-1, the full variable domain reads DAGVTQSPTHLIKTRGQQVTLRCSPISGHKSVSWYQQVLGQGPQFIFQYYEKEERGRGNFPDRFSARQFPNYSSELNVNALLLGDSALYLCASSLTDRPYIMNTEAFFGQGTRLTVV.

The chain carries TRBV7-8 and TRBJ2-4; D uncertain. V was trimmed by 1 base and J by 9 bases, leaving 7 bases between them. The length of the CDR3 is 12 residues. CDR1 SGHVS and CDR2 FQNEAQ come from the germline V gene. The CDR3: CASSLGRGIQYF. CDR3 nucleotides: TGTGCCAGCAGCTTAGGCCGAGGCATTCAGTACTTC.

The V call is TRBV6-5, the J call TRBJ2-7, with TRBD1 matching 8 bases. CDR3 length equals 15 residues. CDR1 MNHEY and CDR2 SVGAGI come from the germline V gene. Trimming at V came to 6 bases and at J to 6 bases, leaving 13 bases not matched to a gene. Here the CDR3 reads CASSITNRGISEQYF. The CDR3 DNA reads TGTGCCAGCAGCATTACAAACAGGGGGATATCCGAGCAGTACTTC.

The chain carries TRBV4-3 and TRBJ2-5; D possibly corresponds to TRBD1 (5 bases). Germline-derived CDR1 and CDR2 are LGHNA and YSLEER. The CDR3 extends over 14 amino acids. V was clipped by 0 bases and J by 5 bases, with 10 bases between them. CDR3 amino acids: CASSQDGATETQYF. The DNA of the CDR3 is TGCGCCAGCAGCCAAGATGGGGCAACCGAGACCCAGTACTTC.

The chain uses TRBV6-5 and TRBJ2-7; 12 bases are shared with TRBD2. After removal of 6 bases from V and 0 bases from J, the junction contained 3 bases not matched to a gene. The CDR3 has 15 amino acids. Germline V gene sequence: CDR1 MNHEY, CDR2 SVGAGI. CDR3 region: CASRILAGGSYEQYF. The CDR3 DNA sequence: TGTGCCAGCAGAATACTAGCGGGGGGCTCCTACGAGCAGTACTTC.

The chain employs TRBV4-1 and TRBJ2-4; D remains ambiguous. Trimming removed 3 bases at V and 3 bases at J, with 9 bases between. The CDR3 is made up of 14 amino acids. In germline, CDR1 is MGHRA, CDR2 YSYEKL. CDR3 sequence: CASSQIARKNIQYF. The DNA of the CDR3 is TGCGCCAGCAGCCAGATAGCCCGCAAAAACATTCAGTACTTC.

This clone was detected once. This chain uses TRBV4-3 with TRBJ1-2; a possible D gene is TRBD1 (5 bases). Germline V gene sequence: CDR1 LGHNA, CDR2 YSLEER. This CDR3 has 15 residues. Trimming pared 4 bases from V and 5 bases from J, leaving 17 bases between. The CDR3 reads CASSRANGREYGYTF. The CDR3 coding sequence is TGCGCCAGCAGCCGCGCGAACGGCAGGGAATATGGCTACACCTTC.

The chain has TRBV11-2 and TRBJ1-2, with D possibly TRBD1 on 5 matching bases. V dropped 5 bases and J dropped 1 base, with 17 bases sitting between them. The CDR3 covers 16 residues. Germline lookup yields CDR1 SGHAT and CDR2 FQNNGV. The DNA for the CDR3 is TGTGCCAGCAGCAGCAACCGCGACAGAAGTAACTATGGCTACACCTTC. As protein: CASSSNRDRSNYGYTF.